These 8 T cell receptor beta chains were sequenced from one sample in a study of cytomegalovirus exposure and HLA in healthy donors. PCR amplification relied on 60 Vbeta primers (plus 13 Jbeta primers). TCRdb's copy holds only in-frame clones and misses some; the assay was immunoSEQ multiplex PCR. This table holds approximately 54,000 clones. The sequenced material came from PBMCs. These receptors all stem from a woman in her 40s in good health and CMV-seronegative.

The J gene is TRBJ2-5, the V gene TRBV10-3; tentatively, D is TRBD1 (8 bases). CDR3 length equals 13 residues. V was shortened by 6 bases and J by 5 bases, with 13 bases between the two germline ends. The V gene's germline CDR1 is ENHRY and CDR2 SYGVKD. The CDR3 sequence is CAIRVQGGETQYF. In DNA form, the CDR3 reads TGTGCCATCAGGGTACAGGGGGGGGAGACCCAGTACTTC.

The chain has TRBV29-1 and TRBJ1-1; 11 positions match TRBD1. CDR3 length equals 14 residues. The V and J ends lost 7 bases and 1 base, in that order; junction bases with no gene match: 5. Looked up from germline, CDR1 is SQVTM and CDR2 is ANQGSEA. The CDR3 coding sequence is TGCAGCGCAAGGACAGGGGGCTGGAACACTGAAGCTTTCTTT. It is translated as CSARTGGWNTEAFF.

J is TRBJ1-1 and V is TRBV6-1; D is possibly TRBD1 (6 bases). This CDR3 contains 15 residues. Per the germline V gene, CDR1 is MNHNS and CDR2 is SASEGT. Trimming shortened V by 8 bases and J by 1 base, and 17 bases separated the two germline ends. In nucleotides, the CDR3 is TGTGCCAGCCTTAGTAATAGAGGGGGGAACACTGAAGCTTTCTTT. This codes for CASLSNRGGNTEAFF.

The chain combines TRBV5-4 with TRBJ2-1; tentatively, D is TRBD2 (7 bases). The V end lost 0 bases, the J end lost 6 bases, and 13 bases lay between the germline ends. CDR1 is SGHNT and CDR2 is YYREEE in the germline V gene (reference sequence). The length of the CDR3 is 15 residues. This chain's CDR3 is CASSLEGGARNEQFF. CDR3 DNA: TGTGCCAGCAGCTTGGAAGGGGGGGCTCGCAATGAGCAGTTCTTC.

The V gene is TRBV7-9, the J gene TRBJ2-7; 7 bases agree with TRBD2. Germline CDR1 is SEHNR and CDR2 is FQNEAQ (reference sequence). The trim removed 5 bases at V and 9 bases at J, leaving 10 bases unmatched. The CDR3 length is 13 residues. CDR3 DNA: TGTGCCAGCAGCACTACCGGCGGGGGATGGCAGTACTTC. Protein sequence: CASSTTGGGWQYF.

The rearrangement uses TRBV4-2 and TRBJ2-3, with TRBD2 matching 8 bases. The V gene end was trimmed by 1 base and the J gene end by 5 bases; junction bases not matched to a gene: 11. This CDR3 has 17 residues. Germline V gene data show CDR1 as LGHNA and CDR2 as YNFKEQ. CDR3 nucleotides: TGTGCCAGCAGCCAAGGGAGTCGGGGGGGCCGAGTAGATACGCAGTATTTT. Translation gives CASSQGSRGGRVDTQYF.

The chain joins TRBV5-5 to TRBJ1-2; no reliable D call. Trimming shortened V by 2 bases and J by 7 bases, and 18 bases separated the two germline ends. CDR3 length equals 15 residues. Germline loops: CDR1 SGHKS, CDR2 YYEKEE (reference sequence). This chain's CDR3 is CASSFRERSLGGYTF. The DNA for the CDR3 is TGTGCCAGCAGCTTCCGGGAAAGGTCCTTGGGTGGCTACACCTTC. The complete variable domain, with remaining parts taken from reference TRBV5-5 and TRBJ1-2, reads DAGVTQSPTHLIKTRGQQVTLRCSPISGHKSVSWYQQVLGQGPQFIFQYYEKEERGRGNFPDRFSARQFPNYSSELNVNALLLGDSALYLCASSFRERSLGGYTFGSGTRLTVV.

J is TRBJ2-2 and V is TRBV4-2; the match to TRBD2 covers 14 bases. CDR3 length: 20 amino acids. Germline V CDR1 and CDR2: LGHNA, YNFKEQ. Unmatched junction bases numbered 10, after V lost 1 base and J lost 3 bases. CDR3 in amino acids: CASSQAPTSGRALDTGELFF. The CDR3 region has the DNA TGTGCCAGCAGCCAAGCCCCGACTAGCGGGAGGGCCCTGGACACCGGGGAGCTGTTTTTT.